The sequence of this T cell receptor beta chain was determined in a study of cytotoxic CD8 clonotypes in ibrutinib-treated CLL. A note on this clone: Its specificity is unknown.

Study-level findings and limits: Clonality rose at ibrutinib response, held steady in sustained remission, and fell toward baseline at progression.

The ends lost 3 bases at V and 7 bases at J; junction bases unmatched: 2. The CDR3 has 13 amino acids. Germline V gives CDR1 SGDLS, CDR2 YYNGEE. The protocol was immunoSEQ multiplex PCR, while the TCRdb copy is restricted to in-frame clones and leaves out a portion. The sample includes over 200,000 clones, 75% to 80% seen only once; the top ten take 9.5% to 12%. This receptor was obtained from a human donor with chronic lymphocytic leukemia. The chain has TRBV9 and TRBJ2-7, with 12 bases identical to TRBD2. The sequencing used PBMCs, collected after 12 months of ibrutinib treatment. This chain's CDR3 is CASSAGLAGEQYF. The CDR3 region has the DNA TGTGCCAGCAGCGCCGGACTAGCGGGGGAGCAGTACTTC.